Sequencing of this TCR beta chain was carried out in a study of cytomegalovirus exposure and HLA in healthy donors. Primers included in the PCR were 60 Vbeta and 13 Jbeta primers. Sequenced by immunoSEQ multiplex PCR; TCRdb stores in-frame clones only, minus some. The data hold 170,000 or so clones, with around 80% observed a single time. Study-wide results and caveats: It was approximately 150 TCR beta chains that were listed as cytomegalovirus-associated. Other equally common chains were less clonally expanded than HLA-associated TCR beta chains, a later analysis showed.

As for the donors, each was a healthy bone marrow donor. Comment on this clone: Its antigen is undetermined.

The V end lost 0 bases, the J end lost 3 bases, and 4 bases lay between the germline ends. This CDR3 region has 13 residues. CDR1 is SSHAT, CDR2 FNYEAQ, per germline (reference sequence). The V and J genes are TRBV7-7 and TRBJ2-3; D is unresolved. The sequence was obtained from a man aged 18 to 30 in good health and CMV-seronegative. Sequenced material: PBMCs. The CDR3 DNA follows: TGTGCCAGCAGCTTAGCGGCTACAGATACGCAGTATTTT. Translating gives CASSLAATDTQYF.